These T cell receptor beta chains were read from a single sample in a study of blood T cell repertoires in COVID-19. Produced via immunoSEQ multiplex PCR; TCRdb's table is partial and in-frame only. The data contain hundreds of thousands of clones, roughly 89% of them seen just once; the ten biggest clones take up more than 1.4%. Sequencing was done on a sample of peripheral blood. The source is a woman younger than 45 with active or convalescent COVID-19. The CDR3 runs from the conserved cysteine through the conserved F or W. The order of the fields is D gene, clone size, V gene, J gene, CDR3 protein, CDR3 DNA. The D gene is left open where the match is weak. Expanded clones get a size class; other rows say once, few or many, or leave the size out.

D: TRBD2; size: .; V: TRBV2; J: TRBJ2-3; CDR3: CASRGKWTSGTSTDTQYF; DNA: TGTGCCAGCAGGGGCAAATGGACTAGCGGAACTAGCACAGATACGCAGTATTTT
D: TRBD1; size: .; V: TRBV5-1; J: TRBJ1-1; CDR3: CASGPTGMNTEAFF; DNA: TGCGCCAGCGGACCGACAGGGATGAACACTGAAGCTTTCTTT
D: .; size: .; V: TRBV4-1; J: TRBJ2-2; CDR3: CASSQVGREQAGELFF; DNA: TGCGCCAGCAGCCAAGTCGGGAGAGAGCAGGCCGGGGAGCTGTTTTTT
D: TRBD2; size: .; V: TRBV19; J: TRBJ2-1; CDR3: CASSFTRGAGGIDEQFF; DNA: TGTGCCAGTAGTTTCACGAGAGGGGCGGGAGGGATAGATGAGCAGTTCTTC
D: .; size: .; V: TRBV7-6; J: TRBJ2-2; CDR3: CASSLVAGPNTGELFF; DNA: TGTGCCAGCAGCTTGGTGGCGGGGCCGAACACCGGGGAGCTGTTTTTT
D: TRBD2; size: .; V: TRBV7-2; J: TRBJ2-3; CDR3: CASSLLAGGARNTQYF; DNA: TGTGCCAGCAGCTTACTTGCGGGGGGGGCCAGGAATACGCAGTATTTT
D: TRBD1; size: .; V: TRBV5-6; J: TRBJ1-5; CDR3: CASSLGQGINQPQHF; DNA: TGTGCCAGCAGCTTGGGACAGGGGATTAATCAGCCCCAGCATTTT
D: TRBD1; size: .; V: TRBV7-8; J: TRBJ1-5; CDR3: CASSLEGTGGVSNQPQHF; DNA: TGTGCCAGCAGCTTAGAGGGGACAGGGGGGGTTAGCAATCAGCCCCAGCATTTT
D: .; size: .; V: TRBV5-1; J: TRBJ1-4; CDR3: CASTQGSNEKLFF; DNA: TGCGCCAGTACCCAGGGTAGTAATGAAAAACTGTTTTTT
D: .; size: .; V: TRBV5-1; J: TRBJ2-3; CDR3: CASSPGDQTDTQYF; DNA: TGCGCCAGCAGCCCGGGGGACCAAACAGATACGCAGTATTTT
D: .; size: .; V: TRBV5-1; J: TRBJ2-1; CDR3: CATQQGDEQFF; DNA: TGCGCCACCCAACAGGGAGATGAGCAGTTCTTC
D: TRBD1; size: once; V: TRBV18; J: TRBJ2-7; CDR3: CASSPQDRGVRRDF; DNA: TGTGCCAGCTCACCACAGGACAGGGGGGTCAGGCGGGACTTC
D: TRBD1; size: .; V: TRBV19; J: TRBJ1-3; CDR3: CASSRMGQFSGNTIYF; DNA: TGTGCCAGTAGTCGGATGGGACAGTTCTCTGGAAACACCATATATTTT
D: TRBD1; size: .; V: TRBV4-1; J: TRBJ1-3; CDR3: CASSFTTGGSGNTIYF; DNA: TGCGCCAGCAGCTTTACAACAGGGGGCTCTGGAAACACCATATATTTT
D: .; size: .; V: TRBV30; J: TRBJ1-6; CDR3: CAWSAQGWSNSPLHF; DNA: TGTGCCTGGAGTGCCCAGGGGTGGTCTAATTCACCCCTCCACTTT
D: .; size: .; V: TRBV19; J: TRBJ2-7; CDR3: CASSPGGTYEQYF; DNA: TGTGCCAGTAGTCCCGGGGGGACATACGAGCAGTACTTC
D: .; size: once; V: TRBV19; J: TRBJ1-5; CDR3: CASSIDGSNQPQHF; DNA: TGTGCCAGTAGTATAGACGGGAGCAATCAGCCCCAGCATTTT
D: .; size: .; V: TRBV5-8; J: TRBJ1-5; CDR3: CAKIGEKNQPQHF; DNA: TGTGCCAAGATAGGGGAAAAAAATCAGCCCCAGCATTTT
D: TRBD2; size: .; V: TRBV5-1; J: TRBJ2-1; CDR3: CASSLGLAGDNEQFF; DNA: TGCGCCAGCAGCTTGGGTCTAGCGGGGGACAATGAGCAGTTCTTC
D: TRBD1; size: .; V: TRBV10-3; J: TRBJ2-5; CDR3: CATATGMDPQETQYF; DNA: TGTGCCACAGCGACAGGGATGGACCCTCAAGAGACCCAGTACTTC
D: TRBD1; size: .; V: TRBV2; J: TRBJ1-5; CDR3: CASSEETGGLQPQHF; DNA: TGTGCCAGCAGTGAAGAGACAGGGGGCCTTCAGCCCCAGCATTTT
D: .; size: .; V: TRBV12-1; J: TRBJ2-5; CDR3: CASSSDRDSQETQYF; DNA: TGTGCCAGCAGCTCCGACCGGGACTCGCAAGAGACCCAGTACTTC
D: TRBD1; size: .; V: TRBV19; J: TRBJ1-1; CDR3: CASSIRPGGFNTEAFF; DNA: TGTGCCAGTAGTATTCGGCCAGGGGGCTTCAACACTGAAGCTTTCTTT
D: .; size: .; V: TRBV2; J: TRBJ2-3; CDR3: CASSESGGGHRTDTQYF; DNA: TGTGCCAGCAGTGAATCGGGCGGGGGACATCGGACAGATACGCAGTATTTT
D: TRBD1; size: .; V: TRBV5-1; J: TRBJ2-7; CDR3: CASSLVGQGYEQYF; DNA: TGCGCCAGCAGCTTGGTGGGACAGGGCTACGAGCAGTACTTC
D: .; size: few; V: TRBV6-6; J: TRBJ1-5; CDR3: CASSKQGLAQPQHF; DNA: TGTGCCAGCAGTAAACAGGGTTTAGCCCAGCCCCAGCATTTT
D: .; size: .; V: TRBV4-1; J: TRBJ1-1; CDR3: CASSQDEANTEAFF; DNA: TGCGCCAGCAGCCAAGATGAGGCGAACACTGAAGCTTTCTTT
D: .; size: .; V: TRBV5-4; J: TRBJ2-3; CDR3: CASSLREGTAYF; DNA: TGTGCCAGCAGCTTGAGAGAGGGTACGGCCTATTTT
D: TRBD1; size: .; V: TRBV19; J: TRBJ1-2; CDR3: CASSGTTGVYGYTF; DNA: TGTGCCAGTAGTGGTACGACAGGGGTCTATGGCTACACCTTC
D: TRBD1; size: few; V: TRBV30; J: TRBJ1-4; CDR3: CAWNPQGAPEKLFF; DNA: TGTGCCTGGAATCCACAGGGGGCGCCTGAAAAACTGTTTTTT
D: TRBD1; size: .; V: TRBV6-5; J: TRBJ1-2; CDR3: CASRAGGNQGEDTF; DNA: TGTGCCAGCAGAGCAGGGGGCAACCAGGGCGAGGACACCTTC